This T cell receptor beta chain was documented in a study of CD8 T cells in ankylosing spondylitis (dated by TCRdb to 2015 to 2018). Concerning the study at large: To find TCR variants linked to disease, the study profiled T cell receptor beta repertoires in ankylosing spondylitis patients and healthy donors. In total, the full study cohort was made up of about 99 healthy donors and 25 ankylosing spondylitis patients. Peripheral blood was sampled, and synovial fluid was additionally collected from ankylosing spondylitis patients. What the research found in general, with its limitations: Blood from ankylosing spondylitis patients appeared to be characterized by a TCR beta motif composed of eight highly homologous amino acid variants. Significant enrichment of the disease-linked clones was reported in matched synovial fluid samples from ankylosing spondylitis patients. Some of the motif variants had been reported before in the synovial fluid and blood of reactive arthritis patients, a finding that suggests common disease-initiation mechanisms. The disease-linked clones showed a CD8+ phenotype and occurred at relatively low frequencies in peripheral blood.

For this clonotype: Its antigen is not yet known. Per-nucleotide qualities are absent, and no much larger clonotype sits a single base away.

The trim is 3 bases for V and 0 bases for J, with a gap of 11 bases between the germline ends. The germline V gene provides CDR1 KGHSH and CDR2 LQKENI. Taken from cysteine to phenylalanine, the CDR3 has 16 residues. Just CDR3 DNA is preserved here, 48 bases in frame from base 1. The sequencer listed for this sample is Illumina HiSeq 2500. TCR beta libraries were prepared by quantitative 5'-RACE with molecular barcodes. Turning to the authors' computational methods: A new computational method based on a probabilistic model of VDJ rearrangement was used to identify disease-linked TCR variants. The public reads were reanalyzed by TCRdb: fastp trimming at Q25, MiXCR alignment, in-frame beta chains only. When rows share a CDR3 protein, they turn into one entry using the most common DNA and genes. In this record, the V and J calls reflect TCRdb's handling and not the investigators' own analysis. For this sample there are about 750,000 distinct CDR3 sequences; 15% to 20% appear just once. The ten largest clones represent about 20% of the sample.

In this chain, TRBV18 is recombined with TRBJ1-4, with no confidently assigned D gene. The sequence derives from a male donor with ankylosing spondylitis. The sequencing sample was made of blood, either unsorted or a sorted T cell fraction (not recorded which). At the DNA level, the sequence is TGTGCCAGCTCACCGAGCCTCTCTGCAACTAATGAAAAACTGTTTTTT. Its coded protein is CASSPSLSATNEKLFF.